A selection of T cell receptor beta chains follows, all from one sample in a study of blood T cells in healthy people across ages. TCRdb re-called the 5' RACE reads with MiXCR, one entry per CDR3 protein. The repertoire holds under 850,000 distinct CDR3 sequences, with around 36% as singletons. Sequencing was carried out using blood. The receptors stem from a man between 18 and 29 years old in good health. CDR3s include the opening cysteine and the closing phenylalanine or tryptophan. The D gene is left open where the match is weak. Size is omitted from some rows. Given values are once, few, many or a class for expanded clones.

D gene | CDR3 length | J gene | clone size | V gene | CDR3 protein | CDR3 DNA
TRBD2 | 16 | TRBJ2-5 | - | TRBV7-9 | CASSSGTSGTQETQYF | TGTGCCAGCAGCTCGGGGACTAGCGGAACCCAAGAGACCCAGTACTTC
TRBD1 | 14 | TRBJ2-7 | few | TRBV13 | CASSLGDRVDEQYF | TGTGCCAGCAGCTTAGGGGACAGGGTAGACGAGCAGTACTTC
- | 14 | TRBJ1-5 | - | TRBV7-3 | CASSLNPGEQPQHF | TGTGCCAGCAGCTTAAACCCGGGGGAGCAGCCCCAGCATTTT
- | 15 | TRBJ2-1 | few | TRBV20-1 | CSAPLGGHSYNEQFF | TGCAGTGCTCCCCTCGGGGGACATTCCTACAATGAGCAGTTCTTC
- | 13 | TRBJ2-3 | - | TRBV12-3/TRBV12-4 | CASSFSNTDTQYF | TGTGCCAGCAGTTTCTCAAACACAGATACGCAGTATTTT
- | 14 | TRBJ2-7 | few | TRBV7-9 | CASSLVSGPYEQYF | TGTGCCAGCAGCTTAGTGTCCGGGCCCTACGAGCAGTACTTC
- | 15 | TRBJ1-1 | few | TRBV20-1 | CSAAEGGRGSTEAFF | TGCAGTGCGGCAGAGGGTGGAAGGGGTTCCACTGAAGCTTTCTTT
- | 11 | TRBJ2-1 | few | TRBV12-3/TRBV12-4 | CASSLSETQFF | TGTGCCAGCAGTTTATCGGAGACCCAGTTCTTC
- | 15 | TRBJ1-2 | - | TRBV10-3 | CAISDGGQGLGGYTF | TGTGCCATCAGTGATGGGGGCCAGGGTCTAGGTGGCTACACCTTC
- | 16 | TRBJ2-3 | - | TRBV7-6 | CVCSHDLGQTTDTQYF | TGTGTCTGCAGCCATGACCTAGGACAGACCACAGATACGCAGTATTTT
- | 16 | TRBJ2-1 | few | TRBV19 | CASSISGLSSYNEQFF | TGTGCCAGTAGTATCTCCGGCCTGAGCTCCTACAATGAGCAGTTCTTC
- | 16 | TRBJ1-6 | few | TRBV9 | CASSPRPSSQNSPLHF | TGTGCCAGCAGCCCCCGGCCTAGCAGTCAAAATTCACCCCTCCACTTT
- | 15 | TRBJ2-5 | - | TRBV4-2 | CASSQGARAEETQYF | TGTGCCAGCAGCCAAGGGGCGCGGGCGGAAGAGACCCAGTACTTC
- | 11 | TRBJ1-1 | - | TRBV28 | CASSSWTEAFF | TGTGCCAGCAGTTCTTGGACTGAAGCTTTCTTT
TRBD1 | 13 | TRBJ1-2 | many | TRBV29-1 | CSVGQGLFYGYTF | TGCAGCGTTGGACAGGGTCTCTTCTATGGCTACACCTTC
- | 13 | TRBJ2-7 | few | TRBV6-5 | CASSYSMGGEQYF | TGTGCCAGCAGTTACTCGATGGGGGGCGAGCAGTACTTC
- | 15 | TRBJ2-2 | - | TRBV7-2 | CASTLGTGYAGELFF | TGTGCCAGCACCCTTGGAACAGGGTATGCCGGGGAGCTGTTTTTT
- | 18 | TRBJ2-6 | few | TRBV27 | CASSFGRLTNSGANVLTF | TGTGCCAGCAGTTTCGGAAGGTTGACTAACTCTGGGGCCAACGTCCTGACTTTC
- | 14 | TRBJ1-1 | - | TRBV3-1 | CASSPLGASTEAFF | TGTGCCAGCAGCCCCCTTGGAGCGAGCACTGAAGCTTTCTTT
- | 14 | TRBJ1-1 | many | TRBV5-1 | CASSPGSGNTEAFF | TGCGCCAGCAGTCCGGGTTCCGGGAACACTGAAGCTTTCTTT
- | 15 | TRBJ1-2 | - | TRBV4-2 | CASSQEFGSDHGYTF | TGTGCCAGCAGCCAAGAGTTCGGGTCCGATCATGGCTACACCTTC
TRBD1 | 15 | TRBJ1-2 | - | TRBV27 | CASTTADRVDYGYTF | TGTGCCAGCACCACGGCGGACAGGGTGGATTATGGCTACACCTTC
TRBD1 | 15 | TRBJ1-1 | - | TRBV6-1 | CASSEYRGQGTEAFF | TGTGCCAGCAGTGAATACAGGGGGCAGGGCACTGAAGCTTTCTTT
TRBD1 | 14 | TRBJ2-1 | - | TRBV29-1 | CSVDNAGGLDEQFF | TGCAGCGTAGATAACGCAGGGGGCTTGGATGAGCAGTTCTTC
TRBD1 | 17 | TRBJ2-3 | - | TRBV5-1 | CASSAPTGKSSTDTQYF | TGCGCCAGCAGCGCACCGACAGGGAAATCTAGCACAGATACGCAGTATTTT
- | 14 | TRBJ1-5 | - | TRBV7-9 | CASSPNSPDQPQHF | TGTGCCAGCAGCCCAAACAGCCCAGATCAGCCCCAGCATTTT
- | 16 | TRBJ1-5 | few | TRBV7-2 | CASSLGQGPPPQPQHF | TGTGCCAGCAGCTTAGGCCAGGGGCCGCCCCCGCAGCCCCAGCATTTT
- | 12 | TRBJ2-7 | few | TRBV10-2 | CASRSGNYEQYF | TGCGCCAGCAGGTCCGGGAACTACGAGCAGTACTTC
TRBD2 | 17 | TRBJ2-3 | - | TRBV27 | CASSRTLAGGTTDTQYF | TGTGCCAGCAGCCGAACACTAGCGGGGGGGACCACAGATACGCAGTATTTT
TRBD1 | 17 | TRBJ1-4 | - | TRBV11-2 | CASRPGRGQRKNEKLFF | TGTGCCAGCCGGCCGGGAAGGGGGCAGAGGAAAAATGAAAAACTGTTTTTT
TRBD1 | 15 | TRBJ2-1 | - | TRBV6-5 | CASSRPRTGGNEQFF | TGTGCCAGCAGCCGCCCCCGGACAGGGGGCAATGAGCAGTTCTTC
- | 13 | TRBJ2-1 | - | TRBV29-1 | CSVEDLLGGEQFF | TGCAGCGTTGAAGACCTACTTGGTGGTGAGCAGTTCTTC
- | 15 | TRBJ1-2 | - | TRBV12-3/TRBV12-4 | CASKTWDGANYDYTF | TGTGCCAGCAAGACATGGGACGGAGCTAACTATGACTACACCTTC
- | 13 | TRBJ2-3 | many | TRBV7-2 | CASGVAGTDTQYF | TGTGCCAGCGGGGTAGCGGGCACAGATACGCAGTATTTT
- | 13 | TRBJ2-7 | many | TRBV4-3 | CASSHYQGREQYF | TGCGCCAGCAGCCACTACCAGGGCAGGGAGCAGTACTTC
- | 15 | TRBJ2-3 | - | TRBV5-1 | CASSFTQVSTDTQYF | TGCGCCAGCAGCTTTACACAGGTCAGCACAGATACGCAGTATTTT
- | 14 | TRBJ2-3 | - | TRBV5-1 | CASSLESHTDTQYF | TGCGCCAGCAGCTTGGAGTCACATACAGATACGCAGTATTTT
TRBD1 | 16 | TRBJ1-4 | - | TRBV4-3 | CASSPSYDRGREKLFF | TGCGCCAGCAGCCCGTCTTACGACAGGGGGAGAGAAAAACTGTTTTTT
TRBD2 | 15 | TRBJ2-1 | - | TRBV13 | CASSPGTSVHETQFF | TGTGCCAGCAGCCCCGGGACTAGCGTCCACGAGACCCAGTTCTTC
- | 12 | TRBJ2-5 | many | TRBV12-3/TRBV12-4 | CASSWAQETQYF | TGTGCCAGCAGTTGGGCCCAAGAGACCCAGTACTTC
- | 14 | TRBJ2-7 | - | TRBV11-2 | CASSPTRTDYEQYF | TGTGCCAGCAGCCCAACCCGGACAGACTACGAGCAGTACTTC